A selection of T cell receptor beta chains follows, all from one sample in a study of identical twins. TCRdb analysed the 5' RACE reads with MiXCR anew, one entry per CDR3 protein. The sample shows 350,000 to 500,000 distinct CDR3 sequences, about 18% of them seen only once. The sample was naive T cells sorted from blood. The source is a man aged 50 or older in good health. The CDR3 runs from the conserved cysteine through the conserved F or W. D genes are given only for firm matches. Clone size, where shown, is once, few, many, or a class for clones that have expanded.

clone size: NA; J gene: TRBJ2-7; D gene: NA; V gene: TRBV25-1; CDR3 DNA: TGTGCCAGCAGTGATGCGGTCTACGAGCAGTACTTC; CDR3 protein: CASSDAVYEQYF
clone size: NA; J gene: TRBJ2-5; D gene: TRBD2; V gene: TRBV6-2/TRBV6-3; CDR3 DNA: TGTGCCAGCAGTTACGCGGGGGGGATCCAAGAGACCCAGTACTTC; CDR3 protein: CASSYAGGIQETQYF
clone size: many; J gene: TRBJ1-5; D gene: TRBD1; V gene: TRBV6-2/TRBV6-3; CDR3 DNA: TGTGCCAGCAGTTACTCGAGGGACAGGGACAAGCATTTT; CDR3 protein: CASSYSRDRDKHF
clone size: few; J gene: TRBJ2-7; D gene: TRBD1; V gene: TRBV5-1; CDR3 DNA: TGCGCCAGCAGCTTGGAGGTTTCAGGGGGCCGGTACGAGCAGTACTTC; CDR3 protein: CASSLEVSGGRYEQYF
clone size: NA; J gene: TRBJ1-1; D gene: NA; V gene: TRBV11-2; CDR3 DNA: TGTGCCAGCAGCCTAGCTAGGACGGTGAACACTGAAGCTTTCTTT; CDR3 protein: CASSLARTVNTEAFF
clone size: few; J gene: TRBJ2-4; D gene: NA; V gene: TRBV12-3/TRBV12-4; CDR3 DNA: TGTGCCAGCAGAGAGGGCGGGGACGCCAAAAACATTCAGTACTTC; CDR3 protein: CASREGGDAKNIQYF
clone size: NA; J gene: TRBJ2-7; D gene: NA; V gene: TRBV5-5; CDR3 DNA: TGTGCCAGCAGCTTGGGGGTGACCACTGACTACGAGCAGTACTTC; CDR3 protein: CASSLGVTTDYEQYF
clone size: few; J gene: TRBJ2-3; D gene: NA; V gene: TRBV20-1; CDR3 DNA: TGCAGTGCAAAGAGGGCAGACCGTTTTCAGAACACAGATACGCAGTATTTT; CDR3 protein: CSAKRADRFQNTDTQYF
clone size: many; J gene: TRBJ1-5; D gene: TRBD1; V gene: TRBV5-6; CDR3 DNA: TGTGCCAGCAGCTCGTACAGCCGGGACAGGGGCCAGCCCCAGCATTTT; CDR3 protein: CASSSYSRDRGQPQHF
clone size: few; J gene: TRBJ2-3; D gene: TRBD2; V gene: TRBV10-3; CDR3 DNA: TGTGCCATCAGTGAGTCGGCTAGCGGGGTTCAAGATACGCAGTATTTT; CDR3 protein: CAISESASGVQDTQYF
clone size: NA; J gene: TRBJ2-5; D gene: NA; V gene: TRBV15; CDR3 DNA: TGTGCCACCAGCAGAGGTGGGGACTGGTTAGGGCCCCAGTACTTC; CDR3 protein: CATSRGGDWLGPQYF